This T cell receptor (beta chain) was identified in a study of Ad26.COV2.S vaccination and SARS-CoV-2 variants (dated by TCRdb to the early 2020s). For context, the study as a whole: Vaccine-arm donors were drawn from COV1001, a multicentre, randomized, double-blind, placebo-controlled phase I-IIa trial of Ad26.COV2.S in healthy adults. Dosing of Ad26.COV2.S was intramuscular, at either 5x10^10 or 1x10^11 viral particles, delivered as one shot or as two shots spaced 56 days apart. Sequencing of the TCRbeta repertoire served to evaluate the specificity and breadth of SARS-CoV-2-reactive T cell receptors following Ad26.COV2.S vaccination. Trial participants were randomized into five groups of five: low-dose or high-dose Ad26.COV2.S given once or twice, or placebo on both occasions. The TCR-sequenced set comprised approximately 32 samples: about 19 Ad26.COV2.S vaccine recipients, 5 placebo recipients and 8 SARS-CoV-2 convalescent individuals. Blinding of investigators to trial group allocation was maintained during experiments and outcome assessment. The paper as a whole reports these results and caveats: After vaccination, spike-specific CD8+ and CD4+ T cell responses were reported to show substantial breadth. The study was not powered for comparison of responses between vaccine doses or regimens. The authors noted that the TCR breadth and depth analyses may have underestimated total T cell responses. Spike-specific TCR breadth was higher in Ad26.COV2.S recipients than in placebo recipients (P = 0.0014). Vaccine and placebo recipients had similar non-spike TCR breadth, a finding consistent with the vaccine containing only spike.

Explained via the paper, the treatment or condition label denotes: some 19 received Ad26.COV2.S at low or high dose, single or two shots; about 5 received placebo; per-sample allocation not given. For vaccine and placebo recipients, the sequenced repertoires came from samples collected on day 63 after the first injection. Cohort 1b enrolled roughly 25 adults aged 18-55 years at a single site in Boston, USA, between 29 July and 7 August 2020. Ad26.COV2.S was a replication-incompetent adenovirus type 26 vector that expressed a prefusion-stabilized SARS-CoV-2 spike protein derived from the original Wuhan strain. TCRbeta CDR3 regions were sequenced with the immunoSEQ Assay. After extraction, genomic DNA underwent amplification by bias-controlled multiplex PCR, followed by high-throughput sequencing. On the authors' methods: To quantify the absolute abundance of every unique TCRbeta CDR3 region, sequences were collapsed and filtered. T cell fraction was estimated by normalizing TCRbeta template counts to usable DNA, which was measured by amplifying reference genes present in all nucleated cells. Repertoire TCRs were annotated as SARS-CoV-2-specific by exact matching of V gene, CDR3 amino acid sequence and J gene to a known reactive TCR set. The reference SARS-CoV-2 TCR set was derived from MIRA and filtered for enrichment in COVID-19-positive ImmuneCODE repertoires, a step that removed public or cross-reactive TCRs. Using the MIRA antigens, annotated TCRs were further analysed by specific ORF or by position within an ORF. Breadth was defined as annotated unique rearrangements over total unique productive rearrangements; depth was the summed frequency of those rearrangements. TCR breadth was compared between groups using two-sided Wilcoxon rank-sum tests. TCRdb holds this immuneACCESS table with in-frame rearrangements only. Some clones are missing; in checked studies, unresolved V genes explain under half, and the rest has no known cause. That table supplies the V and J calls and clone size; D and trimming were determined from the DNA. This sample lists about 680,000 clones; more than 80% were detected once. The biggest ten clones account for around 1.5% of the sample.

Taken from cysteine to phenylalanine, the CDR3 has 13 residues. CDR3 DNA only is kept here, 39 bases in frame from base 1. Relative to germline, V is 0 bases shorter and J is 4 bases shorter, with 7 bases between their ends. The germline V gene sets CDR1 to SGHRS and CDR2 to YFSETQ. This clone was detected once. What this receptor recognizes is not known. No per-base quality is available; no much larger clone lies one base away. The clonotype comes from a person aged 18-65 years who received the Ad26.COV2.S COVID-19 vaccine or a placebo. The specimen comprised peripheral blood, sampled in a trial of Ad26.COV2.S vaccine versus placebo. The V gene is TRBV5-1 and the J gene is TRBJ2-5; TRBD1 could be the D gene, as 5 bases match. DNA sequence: TGCGCCAGCAGCTTGGCTACAGGAGAGACCCAGTACTTC. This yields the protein CASSLATGETQYF.